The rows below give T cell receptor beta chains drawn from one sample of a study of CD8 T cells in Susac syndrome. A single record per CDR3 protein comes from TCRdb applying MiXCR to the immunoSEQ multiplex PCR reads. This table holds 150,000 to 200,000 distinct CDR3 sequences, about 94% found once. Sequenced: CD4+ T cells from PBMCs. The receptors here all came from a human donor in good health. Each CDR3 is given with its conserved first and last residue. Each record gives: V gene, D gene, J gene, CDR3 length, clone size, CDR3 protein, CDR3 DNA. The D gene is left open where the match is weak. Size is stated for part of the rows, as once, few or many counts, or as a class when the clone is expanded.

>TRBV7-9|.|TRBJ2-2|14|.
CASSPVAMAGELFF
TGTGCCAGCAGCCCCGTGGCAATGGCCGGGGAGCTGTTTTTT
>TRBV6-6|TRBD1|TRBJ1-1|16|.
CASSHPGQLMNTEAFF
TGTGCCAGCAGCCATCCGGGACAGTTAATGAACACTGAAGCTTTCTTT
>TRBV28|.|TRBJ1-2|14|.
CASSRDVGSYGYTF
TGTGCCAGCTCCCGGGACGTTGGGAGCTATGGCTACACCTTC
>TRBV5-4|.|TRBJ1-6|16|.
CASSLAVNRDNSPLHF
TGTGCCAGCAGCTTAGCGGTGAACAGGGACAATTCACCCCTCCACTTT
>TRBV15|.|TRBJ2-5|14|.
CATSRDRSQETQYF
TGTGCCACCAGCAGAGATCGCAGTCAAGAGACCCAGTACTTC
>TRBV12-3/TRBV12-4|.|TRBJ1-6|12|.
CASGSEFSPLHF
TGTGCCAGCGGATCCGAGTTTTCACCCCTCCACTTT
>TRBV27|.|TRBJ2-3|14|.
CASSIAFSTDTQYF
TGTGCCAGCAGTATAGCGTTCAGCACAGATACGCAGTATTTT
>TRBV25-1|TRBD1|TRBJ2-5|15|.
CASREGGTGKETQYF
TGTGCCAGCAGGGAAGGTGGGACAGGGAAAGAGACCCAGTACTTC
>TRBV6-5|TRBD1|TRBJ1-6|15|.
CASSRTGFSNSPLHF
TGTGCCAGCAGCCGGACAGGGTTTAGCAATTCACCCCTCCACTTT
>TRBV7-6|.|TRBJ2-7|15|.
CASSPRVGGSYEQYF
TGTGCCAGCAGCCCCCGGGTCGGGGGCTCCTACGAGCAGTACTTC
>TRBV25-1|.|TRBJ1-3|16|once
CASSDGQGRTGNTIYF
TGTGCCAGCAGTGATGGCCAGGGAAGAACTGGAAACACCATATATTTT
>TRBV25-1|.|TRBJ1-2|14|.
CASTMGATGYGYTF
TGTGCCAGCACCATGGGGGCAACAGGCTATGGCTACACTTTC
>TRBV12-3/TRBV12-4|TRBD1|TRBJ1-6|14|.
CASRYRGRESPLHF
TGTGCCAGCAGATACAGGGGCCGTGAGTCACCCCTCCACTTT
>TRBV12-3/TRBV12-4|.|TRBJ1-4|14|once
CASSPTGTNEKLFF
TGTGCCAGCAGTCCTACAGGGACTAATGAAAAACTGTTTTTT
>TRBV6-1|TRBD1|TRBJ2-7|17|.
CASSQLRTLGTVYEQYF
TGTGCCAGCAGTCAATTAAGGACCCTCGGGACAGTCTACGAGCAGTACTTC
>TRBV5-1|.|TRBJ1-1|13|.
CASSTDRSKRAFF
TGCGCCAGCAGCACGGACCGGAGTAAGAGGGCTTTCTTT
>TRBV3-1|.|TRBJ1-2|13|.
CASSQYGASGYTF
TGTGCCAGCAGCCAGTACGGGGCGAGTGGCTACACCTTC
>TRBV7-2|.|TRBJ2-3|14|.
CASTPFQGTDTQYF
TGTGCCAGCACCCCTTTCCAGGGCACAGATACGCAGTATTTT
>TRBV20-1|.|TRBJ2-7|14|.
CSATRQGKAYEQYF
TGCAGTGCCACTCGACAAGGGAAAGCCTACGAGCAGTACTTC
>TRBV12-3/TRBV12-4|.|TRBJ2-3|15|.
CASSPDIPRTDTQYF
TGTGCCAGCAGTCCGGACATCCCGAGGACAGATACGCAGTATTTT
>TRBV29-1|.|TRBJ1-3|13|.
CSAFKGSGNTIYF
TGCAGCGCCTTCAAAGGGTCTGGAAACACCATATATTTT
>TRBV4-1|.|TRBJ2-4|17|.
CASSQDNNGGAKNIQYF
TGCGCCAGCAGCCAAGATAATAACGGCGGGGCCAAAAACATTCAGTACTTC
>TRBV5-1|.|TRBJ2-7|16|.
CASSLEGGPRLNEQYF
TGCGCCAGCAGCTTGGAAGGAGGGCCAAGGTTGAACGAGCAGTACTTC